The 29 T cell receptor beta chains in this list originate from one sample, sequenced in a study of T cell responses to AZD1222 COVID-19 vaccine. The data were produced by immunoSEQ multiplex PCR, yet TCRdb's version contains in-frame clones alone and is incomplete. This sample has about 130,000 clones; 85% to 90% occur once, and the top ten carry around 20%. The starting material was peripheral blood, obtained on day 0 of AZD1222 vaccination. Receptors were obtained from an adult in good health.

The V call is TRBV18, the J call TRBJ1-6, with 11 positions matching TRBD1. Trimming at V came to 3 bases and at J to 8 bases, leaving 9 bases not matched to a gene. Germline V CDR1 and CDR2: KGHSH, LQKENI. The CDR3 runs to 17 residues. The CDR3 is CASSPRRDRGEYSPLHF. The CDR3 DNA reads as TGTGCCAGCTCACCGCGGAGGGACAGGGGGGAATATTCACCCCTCCACTTT.

The rearrangement uses TRBV19 and TRBJ2-7, with 12 bases matching TRBD1. Germline trimming cut 4 bases from V and 7 bases from J; bases unmatched to any gene: 5. Germline lookup yields CDR1 LNHDA and CDR2 SQIVND (reference sequence). CDR3 length equals 14 residues. CDR3 nucleotides: TGTGCCAGTAGTACCGGGACAGGGGGCTGGGAGCAGTACTTC. Translating gives CASSTGTGGWEQYF.

J is TRBJ2-7 and V is TRBV2, with D unclear. Per the germline V gene, CDR1 is SNHLY and CDR2 is FYNNEI. V was shortened by 6 bases and J by 3 bases, with 9 bases between the two germline ends. The CDR3 is 12 amino acids. CDR3 in DNA: TGTGCCAGCAGCCGAGACATCTACGAGCAGTACTTC. Translating gives CASSRDIYEQYF.

The chain uses TRBV6-4 and TRBJ1-1, with 7 bases lining up with TRBD1. Germline CDR1 and CDR2: MRHNA and SNTAGT. Unmatched junction bases numbered 7, after V lost 4 bases and J lost 8 bases. The CDR3 spans 13 residues. CDR3 loop: CASSGVSGGEAFF. CDR3 DNA sequence: TGTGCCAGCAGTGGGGTTTCAGGGGGGGAAGCTTTCTTT.

The chain combines TRBV10-3 with TRBJ2-2; possible D gene TRBD2, 7 bases. Looked up from germline, CDR1 is ENHRY and CDR2 is SYGVKD. The CDR3 is made up of 16 amino acids. V was cut by 11 bases and J by 0 bases, with 19 bases left in between. The chain's CDR3 is CAPKGTGGPNTGELFF. The CDR3 DNA follows: TGTGCCCCGAAGGGCACCGGGGGGCCGAACACCGGGGAGCTGTTTTTT.

The V gene is TRBV5-4, the J gene TRBJ2-2; 7 nucleotides agree with TRBD1. V dropped 0 bases and J dropped 6; count of bases not matched to a gene: 5. The CDR3 totals 15 residues. Germline-derived CDR1 and CDR2 are SGHNT and YYREEE (reference sequence). The CDR3 nucleotides read TGTGCCAGCAGCTTGGCCGGAGACAGGGCCGGGGAGCTGTTTTTT. Amino acids: CASSLAGDRAGELFF. Filled out from reference TRBV5-4 and TRBJ2-2, the complete variable domain reads ETGVTQSPTHLIKTRGQQVTLRCSSQSGHNTVSWYQQALGQGPQFIFQYYREEENGRGNFPPRFSGLQFPNYSSELNVNALELDDSALYLCASSLAGDRAGELFFGEGSRLTVL.

This chain connects TRBV3-1 (or the pseudogene TRBV3-2) to TRBJ1-2; a possible D gene is TRBD1 (5 bases). Germline CDR1 LGHDT, CDR2 YNNKEL (reference sequence). This CDR3 is 14 amino acids long. V was cut by 2 bases and J by 5 bases, with 12 bases left in between. CDR3 nucleotides: TGTGCCAGCAGCCAAACGCAGGGAGATTATGGCTACACCTTC. It yields the protein CASSQTQGDYGYTF.

This chain uses TRBV9 with TRBJ2-7, with 8 bases identical to TRBD1. In germline, CDR1 is SGDLS, CDR2 YYNGEE. The CDR3 contains 15 residues. V lost 4 bases and J lost 0; bases outside the gene matches: 6. CDR3 coding DNA: TGTGCCAGCAGCCGACAGGGGCCTGCCTCCTACGAGCAGTACTTC. Protein product: CASSRQGPASYEQYF. Variable domain in full (rest from reference TRBV9 and TRBJ2-7): DSGVTQTPKHLITATGQRVTLRCSPRSGDLSVYWYQQSLDQGLQFLIQYYNGEERAKGNILERFSAQQFPDLHSELNLSSLELGDSALYFCASSRQGPASYEQYFGPGTRLTVT.

The DNA for the CDR3 is TGTGCCAGCAGTTACTCGAGTGGACTAACACAAGAGACCCAGTACTTC. This encodes CASSYSSGLTQETQYF. This chain connects TRBV6-5 to TRBJ2-5; D may be TRBD2 (6 bases). Germline CDR1 is MNHEY and CDR2 is SVGAGI. V was shortened by 0 bases and J by 2 bases, with 13 bases between the two germline ends. This CDR3 contains 16 residues.

The chain uses TRBV18 and TRBJ1-5; 8 bases agree with TRBD1. CDR3 size: 15 residues. The V gene end was trimmed by 3 bases and the J gene end by 5 bases; junction bases not matched to a gene: 6. Germline V gene lookup returns CDR1 KGHSH and CDR2 LQKENI. The CDR3 coding sequence is TGTGCCAGCTCACCTCAGGGGGCGCGGGATCAGCCCCAGCATTTT. Translation gives CASSPQGARDQPQHF.

This chain joins TRBV27 and TRBJ1-4; D remains ambiguous. V dropped 6 bases and J dropped 8 bases, with 22 bases sitting between them. Germline V lookup: CDR1 MNHEY, CDR2 SMNVEV (reference sequence). The CDR3 runs 16 residues. The CDR3 coding sequence is TGTGCCAGCAGAATGCGTACCCTACTACCGGGGGAAAAACTGTTTTTT. This translates into CASRMRTLLPGEKLFF.

This chain uses TRBV7-9 with TRBJ1-1; D may be TRBD1 (6 bases). The germline CDR1 and CDR2 sequences are SEHNR and FQNEAQ (reference sequence). The CDR3 has 14 residues. Trimming pared 5 bases from V and 2 bases from J, leaving 12 bases between. In nucleotides, the CDR3 is TGTGCCAGCAGCCCTCTCAGGGGAAACACTGAAGCTTTCTTT. Translating gives CASSPLRGNTEAFF.

The rearrangement links TRBV5-1 to TRBJ1-2, with 7 bases fitting TRBD1. Germline V gives CDR1 SGHRS, CDR2 YFSETQ. The CDR3 covers 15 residues. After removal of 0 bases from V and 8 bases from J, the junction contained 10 bases not matched to a gene. The CDR3 loop is CASSLGRTGGAGYTF. The CDR3 region has the DNA TGCGCCAGCAGCTTGGGTCGGACAGGAGGCGCGGGCTACACCTTC.

The rearrangement links TRBV10-3 to TRBJ2-1, with D unclear. CDR1 and CDR2 from the germline V gene are ENHRY and SYGVKD. V lost 2 bases, J lost 8 bases, and 19 bases lay in between. The CDR3 length is 16 residues. CDR3 protein: CAISERGRQLYDEQFF. In DNA, the CDR3 is TGTGCCATCAGTGAGCGAGGCCGACAACTGTACGATGAGCAGTTCTTC.

The chain has TRBV5-1 and TRBJ2-7; D ambiguous. From germline, CDR1 is SGHRS and CDR2 YFSETQ. Trimming took 4 bases from V and 3 from J, leaving 11 bases between them. This CDR3 has 13 residues. CDR3 in amino acids: CASSVDGRYEQYF. For the CDR3, the DNA is TGCGCCAGCAGCGTGGACGGTCGCTACGAGCAGTACTTC.

Note on this clone: One end of the junction varies from germline; a read error may be responsible. The V gene is TRBV7-7, the J gene TRBJ1-3; D may be TRBD1 (5 bases). Germline V CDR1 and CDR2: SSHAT, FNYEAQ (reference sequence). The CDR3 is made up of 14 amino acids. This chain's CDR3 is CASSSPGAGNTIYF. The CDR3 coding sequence is TGTGCTAGCAGCTCCCCGGGGGCTGGAAACACCATATATTTT.

This clone was seen only once. The J gene is TRBJ2-7, the V gene TRBV9; D remains ambiguous. The germline V and J ends were trimmed by 1 base and 0 bases, with 11 bases remaining between them. The germline V gene encodes CDR1 SGDLS and CDR2 YYNGEE. The CDR3 has 15 amino acids. The CDR3 nucleotides read TGTGCCAGCAGCGTATCCCCGGCAAGCTCCTACGAGCAGTACTTC. It is translated as CASSVSPASSYEQYF.

This chain connects TRBV29-1 to TRBJ1-1, with TRBD1 identical over 7 bases. Trimming removed 3 bases from V and 4 bases from J; junction bases left unmatched: 11. This CDR3 is built from 15 residues. Germline CDR1 and CDR2: SQVTM and ANQGSEA. The CDR3 spells CSVDQIDRESTEAFF. CDR3 DNA: TGCAGCGTTGATCAAATCGACAGGGAGAGCACTGAAGCTTTCTTT. The whole variable domain, remainder taken from reference TRBV29-1 and TRBJ1-1, is SAVISQKPSRDICQRGTSLTIQCQVDSQVTMMFWYRQQPGQSLTLIATANQGSEATYESGFVIDKFPISRPNLTFSTLTVSNMSPEDSSIYLCSVDQIDRESTEAFFGQGTRLTVV.

This rearrangement joins TRBV18 to TRBJ2-5; TRBD2 aligns across 12 bases. Trimming cost V 4 bases and J 1 base; bases outside gene matches: 1. The CDR3 totals 15 residues. In germline, CDR1 is KGHSH, CDR2 LQKENI. The CDR3 coding sequence is TGTGCCAGCTCACAACTAGCGGGGGGCCAAGAGACCCAGTACTTC. Amino acids: CASSQLAGGQETQYF.

To note about this clone: Germline and junction disagree at one end, which may indicate a read error. V is TRBV6-2 or TRBV6-3 and J is TRBJ1-5; no reliable D call. The CDR3 extends over 12 amino acids. CDR1 is MNHEY, CDR2 SVGEGT, per germline. CDR3: CASSPIAQPQHF. The CDR3 DNA sequence: TGTGCTAGCAGTCCCATCGCTCAGCCCCAGCATTTT.

This clone appeared once. J is TRBJ1-1 and V is TRBV3-1 (or the pseudogene TRBV3-2); 8 positions match TRBD1. V dropped 3 bases and J dropped 2; count of bases not matched to a gene: 8. Germline CDR1 and CDR2: LGHDT and YNNKEL (reference sequence). The CDR3 length is 16 residues. CDR3 sequence reads: CASSHRRDRINTEAFF. In nucleotides, the CDR3 is TGTGCCAGCAGCCATCGGCGGGACAGGATTAACACTGAAGCTTTCTTT.

In its sample, this clone was seen once. The V call is TRBV9, the J call TRBJ1-2, with a possible D match to TRBD1 (6 bases). This CDR3 comprises 14 residues. Trimming took off 1 base at V and 2 bases at J, with 9 bases between the two ends. The germline gives CDR1 SGDLS, CDR2 YYNGEE. CDR3 nucleotides: TGTGCCAGCAGCGTATCAGGGGAGAACTATGGCTACACCTTC. Its protein is CASSVSGENYGYTF.

The chain uses TRBV6-6 and TRBJ2-5; D is unclear. The CDR3 spans 16 residues. The germline V gene has CDR1 MNHNY and CDR2 SVGAGI (reference sequence). V shed 4 bases and J shed 1 base, with 16 bases lying between them. The CDR3 sequence is CASSWPFGLGQETQYF. DNA for the CDR3: TGTGCCAGCAGTTGGCCTTTCGGGTTGGGCCAAGAGACCCAGTACTTC.

V and J are TRBV30 and TRBJ1-1; D is unresolved. Trimming removed 0 bases from V and 4 bases from J, with 6 bases in between. The CDR3 loop spans 12 amino acids. Germline V gene sequence: CDR1 GTSNPN, CDR2 SVGIG (reference sequence). DNA of the CDR3: TGTGCCTGGAGTGTACGGGGCACTGAAGCTTTCTTT. Protein product: CAWSVRGTEAFF.

This clone was seen a single time. This rearrangement joins TRBV6-5 to TRBJ2-4; D not certain. V shed 2 bases and J shed 8 bases, with 10 bases lying between them. The CDR3 runs to 13 residues. Germline V CDR1 and CDR2: MNHEY, SVGAGI. The CDR3 nucleotides are TGTGCCAGCAGTTACGGGGTTTCGGACATTCAGTACTTC. Protein product: CASSYGVSDIQYF.

V usage is TRBV7-2 and J usage is TRBJ1-3, with D unclear. Germline CDR1 is SGHTA and CDR2 is FQGNSA. This CDR3 is 15 amino acids long. The ends were cut back, 4 bases at V and 0 bases at J, with 10 bases in the middle. CDR3 amino acids: CASSYATDSGNTIYF. CDR3 coding DNA: TGTGCCAGCAGCTACGCTACAGACTCTGGAAACACCATATATTTT.

This chain joins TRBV18 and TRBJ2-5; 9 nucleotides align to TRBD1. Trimming removed 4 bases from V and 4 bases from J; junction bases left unmatched: 7. The germline CDR1 and CDR2 sequences are KGHSH and LQKENI. The CDR3 has 15 residues. CDR3 sequence reads: CASSLPDRGRETQYF. The CDR3 DNA reads TGTGCCAGCTCACTACCGGACAGGGGAAGAGAGACCCAGTACTTC. Full variable domain (remainder filled in from reference TRBV18 and TRBJ2-5): NAGVMQNPRHLVRRRGQEARLRCSPMKGHSHVYWYRQLPEEGLKFMVYLQKENIIDESGMPKERFSAEFPKEGPSILRIQQVVRGDSAAYFCASSLPDRGRETQYFGPGTRLLVL.

The chain combines TRBV18 with TRBJ1-1; TRBD1 agrees at 7 bases. The CDR3 length is 12 residues. From germline, CDR1 is KGHSH and CDR2 LQKENI. Germline trimming cut 5 bases from V and 14 bases from J; bases unmatched to any gene: 11. The CDR3 DNA reads TGTGCCAGCTCAAAATCGGGACAGTTCCGCTTCTTT. Protein sequence: CASSKSGQFRFF. Using reference TRBV18 and TRBJ1-1 for the parts outside the CDR3, the full variable domain is NAGVMQNPRHLVRRRGQEARLRCSPMKGHSHVYWYRQLPEEGLKFMVYLQKENIIDESGMPKERFSAEFPKEGPSILRIQQVVRGDSAAYFCASSKSGQFRFFGQGTRLTVV.

This clone was counted a single time. The chain carries TRBV5-6 and TRBJ1-4; maybe TRBD1 (5 bases). With 1 base removed from V and 5 bases from J, the gap between germline ends came to 18 bases. Germline V gene data show CDR1 as SGHDT and CDR2 as YYEEEE. The CDR3 has 17 amino acids. The CDR3 region has the DNA TGTGCCAGCAGCTTGCGGTCAGGGAGTAATTCGAATGAAAAACTGTTTTTT. Protein sequence: CASSLRSGSNSNEKLFF.